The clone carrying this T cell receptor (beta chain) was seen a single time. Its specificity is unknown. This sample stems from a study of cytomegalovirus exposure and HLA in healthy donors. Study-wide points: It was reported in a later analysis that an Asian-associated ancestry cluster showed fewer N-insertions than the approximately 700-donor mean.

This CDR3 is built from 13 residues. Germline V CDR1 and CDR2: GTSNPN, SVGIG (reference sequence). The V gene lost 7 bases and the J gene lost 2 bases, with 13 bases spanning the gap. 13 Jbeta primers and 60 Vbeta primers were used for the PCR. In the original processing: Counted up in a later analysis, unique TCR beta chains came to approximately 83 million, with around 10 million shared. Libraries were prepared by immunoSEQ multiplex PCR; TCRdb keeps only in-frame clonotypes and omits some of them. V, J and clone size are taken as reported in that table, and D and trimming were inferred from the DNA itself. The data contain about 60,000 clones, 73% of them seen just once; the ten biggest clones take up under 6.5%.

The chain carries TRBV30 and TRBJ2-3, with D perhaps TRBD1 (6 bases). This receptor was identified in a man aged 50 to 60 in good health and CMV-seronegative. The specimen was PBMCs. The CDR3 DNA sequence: TGTGCCTCGGGAAGACAGGCCACAGATACGCAGTATTTT. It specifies CASGRQATDTQYF.